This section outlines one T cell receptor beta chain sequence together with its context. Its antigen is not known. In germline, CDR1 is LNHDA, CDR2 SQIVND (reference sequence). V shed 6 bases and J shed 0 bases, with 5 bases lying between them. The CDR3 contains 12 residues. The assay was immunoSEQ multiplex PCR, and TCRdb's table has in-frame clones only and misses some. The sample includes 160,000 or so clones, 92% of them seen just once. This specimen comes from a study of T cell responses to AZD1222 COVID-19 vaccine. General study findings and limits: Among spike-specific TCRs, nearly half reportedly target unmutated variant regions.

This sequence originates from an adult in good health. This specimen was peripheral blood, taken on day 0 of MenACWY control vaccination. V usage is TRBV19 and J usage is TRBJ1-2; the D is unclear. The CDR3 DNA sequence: TGTGCCAGTAGCGGCTCTAACTATGGCTACACCTTC. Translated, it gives CASSGSNYGYTF.